The text below deals with one T cell receptor beta chain. The data belong to a study of blood T cell repertoires in COVID-19. The repertoire was sequenced with immunoSEQ multiplex PCR; TCRdb's copy has only in-frame clones and lacks some. The data hold 430,000 or so clones, with around nine tenths observed a single time. CDR1 is MDHEN, CDR2 SYDVKM, per germline. Trimming shortened V by 5 bases and J by 5 bases, and 18 bases separated the two germline ends. This CDR3 is 15 amino acids long. The J gene is TRBJ2-5, the V gene TRBV28; D is perhaps TRBD1 (6 bases). Sequenced input: PBMCs or T cells enriched from blood (not recorded which). The clonotype was recovered from a woman younger than 35 who had been exposed to COVID-19. The CDR3 region has the DNA TGTGCCAGCAGTGGGGACACCTTGTTGGGGGAGACCCAGTACTTC. This gives the protein CASSGDTLLGETQYF.